These 25 T cell receptor beta chains originate from one sample sequenced in a study of T cell responses to AZD1222 COVID-19 vaccine. TCRdb's copy holds only in-frame clones and misses some; the assay was immunoSEQ multiplex PCR. The data show fewer than 300,000 clones, approximately 95% seen once. This specimen was peripheral blood, taken on day 0 of AZD1222 vaccination. All receptors come from an adult in good health.

This clone was observed once. This chain connects TRBV28 to TRBJ2-7; maybe TRBD2 (6 bases). The germline V and J ends were trimmed by 6 bases and 1 base, with 19 bases remaining between them. Germline V gene lookup returns CDR1 MDHEN and CDR2 SYDVKM. The CDR3 has 16 amino acids. Here the CDR3 DNA reads TGTGCCAGCAGGGGGAGGAGACAACTTTCGTCCTACGAGCAGTACTTC. It yields the protein CASRGRRQLSSYEQYF.

The chain employs TRBV7-8 and TRBJ1-6; D possibly corresponds to TRBD1 (5 bases). V gave up 0 bases and J gave up 7 bases, with 16 bases separating them. The CDR3 is 17 amino acids. Germline assignment: CDR1 SGHVS and CDR2 FQNEAQ. The CDR3 DNA is TGTGCCAGCAGCTTAGCCCTGAGCCGGGGCATAAATTCACCCCTCCACTTT. Residues: CASSLALSRGINSPLHF.

The gene calls are TRBV5-1 and TRBJ2-2; 8 bases fit TRBD2. Germline CDR1 and CDR2: SGHRS and YFSETQ. The CDR3 loop spans 14 amino acids. After removal of 0 bases from V and 9 bases from J, the junction contained 4 bases not matched to a gene. Here the CDR3 reads CASSLGGLARELFF. The CDR3 region has the DNA TGCGCCAGCAGCTTGGGTGGACTAGCACGGGAGCTGTTTTTT.

The chain links TRBV7-8 to TRBJ2-5; 8 bases match TRBD2. The CDR3 length is 16 residues. Trimming cost V 5 bases and J 9 bases; bases outside gene matches: 17. From germline, CDR1 is SGHVS and CDR2 FQNEAQ. CDR3 sequence (DNA): TGTGCCAGCAGCAAAGAAGGGGGGACTAGTGGCTTGTCCCAGTACTTC. It specifies CASSKEGGTSGLSQYF.

This clone is a singleton in its sample. The rearrangement uses TRBV27 and TRBJ1-2; D ambiguous. The V and J ends lost 0 bases and 3 bases respectively, with 5 bases between them. Germline V CDR1 and CDR2: MNHEY, SMNVEV (reference sequence). The CDR3 is 13 amino acids. The CDR3: CASSLSGYYGYTF. CDR3 DNA: TGTGCCAGCAGTTTATCAGGGTACTATGGCTACACCTTC.

The rearrangement uses TRBV7-2 and TRBJ2-1; D might be TRBD1 (6 bases). Trimming left V 5 bases short and J 4 bases short, with 15 bases between. Germline-derived CDR1 and CDR2 are SGHTA and FQGNSA. The length of the CDR3 is 15 residues. CDR3 sequence (DNA): TGTGCCAGCAGCCTTCAAAGGACAGTATACAATGAGCAGTTCTTC. It codes for CASSLQRTVYNEQFF.

This chain connects TRBV12-2 to TRBJ2-3; the table gives TRBD2 as D, unverified against the DNA. TRBV12-2 is listed as a pseudogene. This CDR3 comprises 20 residues. CDR3 region: CASRLPRSPKIAGGVDTQYF. CDR3 bases: TGTGCAAGTCGCTTACCCAGGTCCCCTAAAATAGCGGGAGGTGTAGATACGCAGTATTTT.

The gene calls are TRBV7-3 and TRBJ1-1, with TRBD1 as a possible D gene (5 bases). CDR1 is SGHTA and CDR2 is FQGTGA in the germline V gene. V was pared by 3 bases and J by 4 bases, with 12 bases between. The CDR3 consists of 14 residues. The CDR3 DNA reads TGTGCCAGCAGCTTTGGGGGGATCGGCACTGAAGCTTTCTTT. Protein: CASSFGGIGTEAFF.

V gene TRBV11-2 combines with J gene TRBJ1-1; 9 bases align to TRBD1. The CDR3 loop spans 14 amino acids. After removal of 4 bases from V and 11 bases from J, the junction contained 11 bases not matched to a gene. Germline CDR1 reads SGHAT; CDR2 reads FQNNGV. The CDR3 loop is CASSSLSGTGKAFF. The CDR3, as DNA: TGTGCCAGCAGCTCTCTGTCCGGGACAGGGAAGGCTTTCTTT.

The chain couples TRBV7-9 to TRBJ1-2; tentative D call: TRBD1 (5 bases). The V end was cut by 1 base, the J end by 8 bases, with 14 bases between. The CDR3 spans 14 residues. CDR1 is SEHNR and CDR2 is FQNEAQ in the germline V gene (reference sequence). The CDR3 here is CASSLEGRAGGYTF. The DNA of the CDR3 is TGTGCCAGCAGCTTAGAGGGGCGGGCAGGGGGCTACACCTTC.

This sequence joins TRBV9 and TRBJ1-6; D ambiguous. The germline CDR1 and CDR2 sequences are SGDLS and YYNGEE. The CDR3 is 14 amino acids. V lost 0 bases to trimming and J lost 3 bases, with 4 bases between them. The CDR3 protein is CASSVGNYNSPLHF. CDR3 bases: TGTGCCAGCAGCGTAGGAAACTATAATTCACCCCTCCACTTT.

The chain couples TRBV7-9 to TRBJ1-1; 7 bases map to TRBD1. CDR1 is SEHNR and CDR2 is FQNEAQ in the germline V gene (reference sequence). The junction had 8 bases not matched to a gene; V was cut back by 5 bases and J by 11 bases. The CDR3 runs to 12 residues. Written as DNA, the CDR3 is TGTGCCAGCAGCCCTCAGGGGGAGCGGGCTTTCTTT. It is translated as CASSPQGERAFF.

V and J are TRBV18 and TRBJ1-4; D gene ambiguous. Trimming pared 1 base from V and 8 bases from J, leaving 8 bases between. CDR3 size: 13 residues. Germline V gives CDR1 KGHSH, CDR2 LQKENI. CDR3 sequence reads: CASSPRVGEKLFF. In DNA form, the CDR3 reads TGTGCCAGCTCACCACGGGTTGGCGAAAAACTGTTTTTT.

J is TRBJ2-7 and V is TRBV7-9; D perhaps matches TRBD1 (6 bases). CDR3 size: 15 residues. Germline V gene sequence: CDR1 SEHNR, CDR2 FQNEAQ (reference sequence). Trimming took off 1 base at V and 0 bases at J, with 10 bases between the two ends. The CDR3 spells CASSLGDRSSYEQYF. The DNA of the CDR3 is TGTGCCAGCAGCTTAGGCGACAGGAGCTCCTACGAGCAGTACTTC.

This chain links TRBV6-5 with TRBJ1-2; D is perhaps TRBD1 (6 bases). The V and J ends lost 5 bases and 7 bases respectively, with 14 bases between them. Germline V gene lookup returns CDR1 MNHEY and CDR2 SVGAGI. This CDR3 spans 13 amino acids. The DNA for the CDR3 is TGTGCCAGCAGTCGCGGGGGCACCGCTGGCTACACCTTC. This sequence encodes CASSRGGTAGYTF.

The chain uses TRBV28 and TRBJ1-1; 7 bases fit TRBD1. CDR3 size: 11 residues. Germline assignment: CDR1 MDHEN and CDR2 SYDVKM. J lost 8 bases, V lost 5 bases, and 2 bases had no gene match. The CDR3 spells CASSLGGEAFF. The DNA of the CDR3 is TGTGCCAGCAGTCTAGGGGGCGAAGCTTTCTTT.

CDR3 nucleotides: TGTGCCAGCCCGCCAGGCAGGGATGGCTACACCTTC. It yields the protein CASPPGRDGYTF. This chain uses TRBV11-2 with TRBJ1-2; possible D gene TRBD1, 5 bases. Germline V lookup: CDR1 SGHAT, CDR2 FQNNGV. The CDR3 covers 12 residues. V dropped 8 bases and J dropped 6 bases, with 13 bases sitting between them.

This chain uses TRBV19 with TRBJ2-2; D is perhaps TRBD1 (6 bases). Trimming left V 2 bases short and J 5 bases short, with 12 bases between. Germline V gene data show CDR1 as LNHDA and CDR2 as SQIVND (reference sequence). The CDR3 runs 15 residues. Here the CDR3 DNA reads TGTGCCAGTAGTATAATACCCGGGACAACCGGGGAGCTGTTTTTT. This translates into CASSIIPGTTGELFF.

The V gene is TRBV7-2, the J gene TRBJ2-1, with D hard to call. The CDR3 is made up of 15 amino acids. Germline-derived CDR1 and CDR2 are SGHTA and FQGNSA. V lost 5 bases to trimming and J lost 8 bases, with 19 bases between them. The CDR3 sequence: CASSQSAVKAHEQFF. CDR3 coding DNA: TGTGCCAGCAGCCAGAGCGCTGTAAAGGCCCATGAGCAGTTCTTC.

The chain links TRBV2 to TRBJ2-2; 9 bases fit TRBD2. The junction had 7 bases not matched to a gene; V was cut back by 3 bases and J by 2 bases. There are 17 residues in the CDR3. Per the germline V gene, CDR1 is SNHLY and CDR2 is FYNNEI. CDR3 protein: CASSEYGLARNTGELFF. CDR3 in DNA: TGTGCCAGCAGTGAGTATGGACTAGCGAGAAACACCGGGGAGCTGTTTTTT.

The chain combines TRBV12-3 or TRBV12-4 with TRBJ2-3, with D tentatively TRBD2 (5 bases). Between the trimmed V and J ends, which lost 1 base and 11 bases, there was a span of 13 bases. The CDR3 length is 13 residues. DNA for the CDR3: TGTGCCAGCAGTTTAGAAGCTGGACTCCAGCAGTATTTT. This translates into CASSLEAGLQQYF.

The chain has TRBV9 and TRBJ2-2, with D perhaps matching TRBD1 or TRBD2 (5 bases each). Trimming took off 4 bases at V and 5 bases at J, with 12 bases between the two ends. CDR1 is SGDLS, CDR2 YYNGEE, per germline. This CDR3 is built from 14 residues. CDR3 region: CASSPHGGTGELFF. CDR3 sequence (DNA): TGTGCCAGCAGCCCCCATGGGGGAACCGGGGAGCTGTTTTTT.

The genes are TRBV3-1 (or the pseudogene TRBV3-2) and TRBJ2-7; D might be TRBD1 (6 bases). Germline V gene sequence: CDR1 LGHDT, CDR2 YNNKEL (reference sequence). CDR3 length equals 17 residues. V gave up 0 bases and J gave up 0 bases, with 15 bases separating them. CDR3 residues: CASSQDGHPDSSYEQYF. The CDR3, as DNA: TGTGCCAGCAGCCAAGATGGGCACCCGGACAGCTCCTACGAGCAGTACTTC.

The gene calls are TRBV3-1 (or the pseudogene TRBV3-2) and TRBJ1-1; tentative D call: TRBD1 (5 bases). The germline gives CDR1 LGHDT, CDR2 YNNKEL (reference sequence). The CDR3 totals 15 residues. V was shortened by 4 bases and J by 1 base, with 13 bases between the two germline ends. This CDR3 is CASSPTWGGNTEAFF. CDR3 in DNA: TGTGCCAGCAGCCCCACCTGGGGGGGGAACACTGAAGCTTTCTTT.

This chain's CDR3 is CASSYSAHSNQPQHF. In DNA, the CDR3 is TGTGCCAGCAGTTACTCGGCCCATAGCAATCAGCCCCAGCATTTT. This chain links TRBV6-5 with TRBJ1-5, with D hard to call. The V gene lost 0 bases and the J gene lost 0 bases, with 6 bases spanning the gap. CDR1 MNHEY and CDR2 SVGAGI come from the germline V gene. This CDR3 is 15 amino acids long.